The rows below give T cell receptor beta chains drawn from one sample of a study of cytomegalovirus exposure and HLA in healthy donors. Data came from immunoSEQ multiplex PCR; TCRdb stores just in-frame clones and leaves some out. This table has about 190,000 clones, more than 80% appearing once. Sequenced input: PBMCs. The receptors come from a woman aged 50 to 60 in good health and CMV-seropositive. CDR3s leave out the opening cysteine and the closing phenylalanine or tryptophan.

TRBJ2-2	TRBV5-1	ASSLTNTGELF
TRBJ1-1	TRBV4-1	ASSQDGLGMNTEAF
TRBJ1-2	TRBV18	ASSPPDSPYGYT
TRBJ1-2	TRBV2	ASSAGYGYT
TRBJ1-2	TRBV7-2	ASSLEIQYYGYT
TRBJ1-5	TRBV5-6	ASSRQQGSLNQPQH
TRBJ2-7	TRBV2	ASSAQRGGAYEQY
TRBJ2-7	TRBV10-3	AISGDRGKPNYEQY
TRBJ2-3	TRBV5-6	ASSFDVKRGSDTQY
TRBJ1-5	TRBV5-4	ASSLQGSGQPQH
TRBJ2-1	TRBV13	ASSFGSSSSYNEQF
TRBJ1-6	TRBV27	ASSVQGQNSPLH
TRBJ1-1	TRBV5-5	ASSWGGAPRIEAF
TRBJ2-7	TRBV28	ASSPLTGGYEQY
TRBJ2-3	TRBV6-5	ASSQQGDTQY
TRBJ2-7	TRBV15	ATSSRDGSYEQY
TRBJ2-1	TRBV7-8	ASSPGQINEQF
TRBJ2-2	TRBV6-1	ASRETGRGTGELF
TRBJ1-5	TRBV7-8	ASSLAGQGDQPQH
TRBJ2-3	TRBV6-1	ASSDSSGGADTQY
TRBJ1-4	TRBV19	ASTSDRTEKLF
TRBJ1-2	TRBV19	ASSHGGRSNYGYT
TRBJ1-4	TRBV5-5	ASSFSSGLTNEKLF